This T cell receptor beta chain was identified during a study of cytomegalovirus exposure and HLA in healthy donors. Findings and limits, study-wide: Researchers reported in a later analysis that common viral pathogens appeared linked to several top clusters. Based on reports, TCR beta sequences accurately predicted HLA-A and HLA-B alleles for most subjects.

A note on this clone: Its target is unknown.

V lost 1 base and J lost 6, with 7 bases in between. CDR1 SGHDT and CDR2 YYEEEE come from the germline V gene. The CDR3 covers 12 residues. PCR primers comprised 60 Vbeta and 13 Jbeta primers. The assay was immunoSEQ multiplex PCR, and TCRdb's table has in-frame clones only and misses some. The repertoire shows approximately 180,000 clones; the top ten hold approximately 6.9%. The V gene is TRBV5-6, the J gene TRBJ1-1; possible D gene TRBD1, 5 bases. The sequenced material came from PBMCs. The sequence derives from a man younger than 45 in good health and CMV-seronegative. CDR3 sequence: CASSLRRAEAFF. The CDR3 DNA reads as TGTGCCAGCAGCTTGCGCAGGGCTGAAGCTTTCTTT.